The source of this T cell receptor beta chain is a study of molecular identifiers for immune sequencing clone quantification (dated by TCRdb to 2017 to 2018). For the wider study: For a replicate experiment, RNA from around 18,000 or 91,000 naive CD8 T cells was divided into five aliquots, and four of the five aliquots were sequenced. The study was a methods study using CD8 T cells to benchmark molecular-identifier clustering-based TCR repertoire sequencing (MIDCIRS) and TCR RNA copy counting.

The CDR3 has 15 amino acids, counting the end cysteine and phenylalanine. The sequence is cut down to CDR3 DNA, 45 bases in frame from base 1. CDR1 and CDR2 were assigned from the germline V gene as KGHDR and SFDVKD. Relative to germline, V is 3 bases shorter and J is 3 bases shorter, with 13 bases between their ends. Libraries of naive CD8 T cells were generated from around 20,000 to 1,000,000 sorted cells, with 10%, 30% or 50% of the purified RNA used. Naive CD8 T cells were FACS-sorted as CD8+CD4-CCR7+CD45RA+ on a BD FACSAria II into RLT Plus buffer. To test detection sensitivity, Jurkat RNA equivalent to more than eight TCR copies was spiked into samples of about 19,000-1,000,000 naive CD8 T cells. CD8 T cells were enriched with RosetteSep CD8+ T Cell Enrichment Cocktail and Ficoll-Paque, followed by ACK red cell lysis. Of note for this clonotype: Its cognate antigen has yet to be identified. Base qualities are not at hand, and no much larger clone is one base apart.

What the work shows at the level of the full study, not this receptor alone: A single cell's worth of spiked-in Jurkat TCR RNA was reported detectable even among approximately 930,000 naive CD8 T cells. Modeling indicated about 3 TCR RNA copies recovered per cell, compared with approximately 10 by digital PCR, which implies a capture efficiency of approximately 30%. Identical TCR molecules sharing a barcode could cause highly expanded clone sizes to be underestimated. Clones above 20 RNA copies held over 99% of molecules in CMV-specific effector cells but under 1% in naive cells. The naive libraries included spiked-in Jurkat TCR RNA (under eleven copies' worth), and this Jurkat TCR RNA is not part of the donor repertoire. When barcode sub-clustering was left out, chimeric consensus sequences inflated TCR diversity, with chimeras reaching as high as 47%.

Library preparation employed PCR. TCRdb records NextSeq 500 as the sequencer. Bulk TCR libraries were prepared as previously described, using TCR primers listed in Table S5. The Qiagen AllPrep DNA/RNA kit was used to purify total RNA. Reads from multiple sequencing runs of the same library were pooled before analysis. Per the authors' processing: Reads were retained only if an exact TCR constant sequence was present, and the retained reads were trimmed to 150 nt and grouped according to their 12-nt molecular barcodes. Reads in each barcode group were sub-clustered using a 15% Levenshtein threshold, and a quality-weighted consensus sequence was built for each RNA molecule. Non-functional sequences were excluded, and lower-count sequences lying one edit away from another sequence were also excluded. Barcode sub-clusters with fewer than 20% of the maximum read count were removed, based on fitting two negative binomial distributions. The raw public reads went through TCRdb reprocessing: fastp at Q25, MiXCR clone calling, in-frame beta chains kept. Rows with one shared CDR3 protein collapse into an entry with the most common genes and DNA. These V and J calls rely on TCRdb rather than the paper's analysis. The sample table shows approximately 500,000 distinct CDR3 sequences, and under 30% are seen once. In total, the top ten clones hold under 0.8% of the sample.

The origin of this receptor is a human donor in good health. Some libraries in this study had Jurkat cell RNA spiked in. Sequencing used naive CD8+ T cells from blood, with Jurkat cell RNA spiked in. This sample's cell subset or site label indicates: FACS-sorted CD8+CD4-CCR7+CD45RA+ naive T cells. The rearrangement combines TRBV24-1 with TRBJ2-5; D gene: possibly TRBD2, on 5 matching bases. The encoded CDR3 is CATSDRGRVKETQYF. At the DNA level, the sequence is TGTGCCACCAGTGATAGAGGGCGCGTTAAAGAGACCCAGTACTTC.